Below are 31 T cell receptor beta chains sequenced from a single sample in a study of T cells expressing NK-cell markers. TCRdb reprocessed the 5' RACE reads, with one entry per CDR3 protein and no DNA. The sample shows about 400,000 distinct CDR3 sequences, and roughly 10% sits with its ten largest clones. The sequencing sample was made of blood T cells: a sorted CD56 or NKG2C T cell subset, CD4+ or CD8+ T cells, or bulk PBMC T cells (not recorded which). The receptors here all came from a woman aged 50 to 65 in good health.

V and J are TRBV20-1 and TRBJ2-3; the TCRdb call, TRBD2, lacks DNA for checking. Germline CDR1 DFQATT, CDR2 SNEGSKA (reference sequence). The CDR3 contains 13 residues. This CDR3 reads CSASPSGADTQYF.

The CDR3 spells CSVRTGASGEQYF. The J gene is TRBJ2-7, the V gene TRBV29-1; without DNA, the TCRdb call of TRBD1 cannot be checked. Germline lookup yields CDR1 SQVTM and CDR2 ANQGSEA. This CDR3 contains 13 residues.

The chain links TRBV12-3 or TRBV12-4 to TRBJ2-3; TCRdb selects TRBD2, and the lack of DNA leaves this call unchecked. This CDR3 spans 15 amino acids. The CDR3 sequence is CASSATRIATDTQYF.

The chain combines TRBV27 with TRBJ2-7; without DNA, the TCRdb call of TRBD2 cannot be checked. CDR1 MNHEY and CDR2 SMNVEV come from the germline V gene (reference sequence). CDR3 length: 14 amino acids. The CDR3 is CASSPLAGGSEQYF.

The chain couples TRBV9 to TRBJ1-6; TCRdb designates TRBD1, a call that cannot be tested without DNA. This CDR3 is built from 14 residues. The germline V gene encodes CDR1 SGDLS and CDR2 YYNGEE. This CDR3 is CASSVRTADSPLHF. Filled out from reference TRBV9 and TRBJ1-6, the complete variable domain reads DSGVTQTPKHLITATGQRVTLRCSPRSGDLSVYWYQQSLDQGLQFLIQYYNGEERAKGNILERFSAQQFPDLHSELNLSSLELGDSALYFCASSVRTADSPLHFGNGTRLTVT.

J is TRBJ1-2 and V is TRBV3-1; without DNA, the TCRdb call of TRBD1 cannot be checked. The CDR3 contains 12 residues. Germline lookup yields CDR1 LGHDT and CDR2 YNNKEL (reference sequence). The CDR3 reads CASSQRGSGYTF.

The CDR3 here is CASSSLLILSGANVLTF. V gene TRBV12-3 or TRBV12-4 combines with J gene TRBJ2-6. CDR3 length: 17 amino acids.

This chain links TRBV3-1 with TRBJ2-3; the TRBD2 assignment by TCRdb is unverifiable without DNA. The germline gives CDR1 LGHDT, CDR2 YNNKEL (reference sequence). CDR3 length equals 14 residues. The CDR3 reads CASRTSFYTDTQYF.

This chain uses TRBV6-2 or TRBV6-3 with TRBJ2-5. The CDR3 is 12 residues long. Germline V gives CDR1 MNHEY, CDR2 SVGEGT. The CDR3 loop reads CASSYLKETQYF.

V gene TRBV7-9 combines with J gene TRBJ2-7. CDR1 and CDR2 from the germline V gene are SEHNR and FQNEAQ (reference sequence). The CDR3 length is 15 residues. The CDR3 loop reads CASSLVSGKVYEQYF.

The CDR3 region is CSARDLAASRREQFF. The V call is TRBV20-1, the J call TRBJ2-1; TCRdb outputs TRBD2, but without DNA this stays unchecked. CDR3 length: 15 amino acids. Germline assignment: CDR1 DFQATT and CDR2 SNEGSKA (reference sequence).

The CDR3 sequence is CSVVGWTQDEQFF. The genes are TRBV29-1 and TRBJ2-1. The CDR3 has 13 amino acids. Per germline, CDR1 SQVTM and CDR2 ANQGSEA.

V usage is TRBV29-1 and J usage is TRBJ2-3; the D call from TCRdb, TRBD2, cannot be confirmed without DNA. From germline, CDR1 is SQVTM and CDR2 ANQGSEA. There are 18 residues in the CDR3. This CDR3 reads CSVEKIGASGARADTQYF.

The gene calls are TRBV20-1 and TRBJ2-2; TCRdb indicates TRBD2, and absent DNA this call remains unverified. Per germline, CDR1 DFQATT and CDR2 SNEGSKA (reference sequence). The CDR3 covers 14 residues. The CDR3 spells CSARGAGRGGELFF.

The chain links TRBV4-1 to TRBJ1-1. Germline V gene data show CDR1 as MGHRA and CDR2 as YSYEKL. The CDR3 totals 13 residues. This chain's CDR3 is CASSPTAAVEAFF.

The V call is TRBV28, the J call TRBJ2-5; TCRdb lists TRBD1, though no DNA is available to test this call. This CDR3 has 16 residues. From germline, CDR1 is MDHEN and CDR2 SYDVKM. CDR3 in amino acids: CASTARRAGGEETQYF.

The chain combines TRBV5-1 with TRBJ2-1; TCRdb's D call of TRBD2 is untestable without DNA. This CDR3 is 14 amino acids long. Germline CDR1 and CDR2: SGHRS and YFSETQ. The CDR3 region is CASTGGLADNEQFF.

The CDR3 sequence is CASSPIGYEQFF. The chain is built from TRBV14 and TRBJ2-1. The germline V gene encodes CDR1 SGHDN and CDR2 FVKESK. The CDR3 runs to 12 residues.

This chain links TRBV10-3 with TRBJ2-1; TCRdb returns TRBD1, unconfirmable since there is no DNA. The length of the CDR3 is 15 residues. The germline CDR1 and CDR2 sequences are ENHRY and SYGVKD. CDR3 sequence reads: CAIRTTGSSYNEQFF.

This chain uses TRBV29-1 with TRBJ2-1; absent DNA, TCRdb's TRBD1 call cannot be checked. Germline V gene sequence: CDR1 SQVTM, CDR2 ANQGSEA. The CDR3 spans 13 residues. The CDR3 is CSVAGTVLDEQFF.

V is TRBV10-3 and J is TRBJ2-1; TCRdb's D gene call, TRBD2, goes unchecked for lack of DNA. The CDR3 is 12 amino acids. Germline V gene sequence: CDR1 ENHRY, CDR2 SYGVKD. The CDR3 is CAIRLAGHEQFF.

V is TRBV12-3 or TRBV12-4 and J is TRBJ2-1. This CDR3 is 14 amino acids long. Here the CDR3 reads CASSFSIKVDEQFF.

V and J are TRBV29-1 and TRBJ2-2. This CDR3 spans 11 amino acids. The germline V gene has CDR1 SQVTM and CDR2 ANQGSEA. The CDR3 sequence: CSTRNTGELFF.

The chain recombines TRBV18 with TRBJ1-2; without DNA, the TCRdb call of TRBD1 cannot be checked. CDR1 is KGHSH, CDR2 LQKENI, per germline. This CDR3 comprises 14 residues. The chain's CDR3 is CASSISRDSPLYTF.

The V and J genes are TRBV30 and TRBJ2-1; TCRdb designates TRBD2, a call that cannot be tested without DNA. Germline loops: CDR1 GTSNPN, CDR2 SVGIG (reference sequence). This CDR3 region has 16 residues. CDR3: CAWSVLAGGPYNEQFF.

The rearrangement joins TRBV10-3 to TRBJ2-1; TCRdb selects TRBD1, and the lack of DNA leaves this call unchecked. The CDR3 is 12 residues long. The V gene's germline CDR1 is ENHRY and CDR2 SYGVKD. CDR3 residues: CATTGRSNEQFF.

The rearrangement uses TRBV3-1 and TRBJ1-3. CDR1 is LGHDT, CDR2 YNNKEL, per germline (reference sequence). The CDR3 is 13 amino acids. CDR3 amino acids: CASSQVFGNTIYF.

The rearrangement joins TRBV6-6 to TRBJ1-2; TCRdb's assignment of TRBD1 cannot be checked, as there is no DNA. The CDR3 contains 12 residues. From germline, CDR1 is MNHNY and CDR2 SVGAGI (reference sequence). CDR3 residues: CAITSGAGGYTF.

J is TRBJ1-1 and V is TRBV5-1. Germline CDR1 is SGHRS and CDR2 is YFSETQ. The CDR3 extends over 14 amino acids. The CDR3 spells CASSSGPISSEAFF.

Here the CDR3 reads CASSRDSSGKIGYEQYF. The chain employs TRBV12-3 or TRBV12-4 and TRBJ2-7; TCRdb's D call, TRBD2, is unchecked because there is no DNA. The CDR3 sequence is 17 residues long.

The chain links TRBV5-1 to TRBJ2-7; TCRdb's D gene call, TRBD2, goes unchecked for lack of DNA. The germline CDR1 and CDR2 sequences are SGHRS and YFSETQ. This CDR3 has 21 residues. This CDR3 is CASSLNWGLADGGVSSYEQYF.